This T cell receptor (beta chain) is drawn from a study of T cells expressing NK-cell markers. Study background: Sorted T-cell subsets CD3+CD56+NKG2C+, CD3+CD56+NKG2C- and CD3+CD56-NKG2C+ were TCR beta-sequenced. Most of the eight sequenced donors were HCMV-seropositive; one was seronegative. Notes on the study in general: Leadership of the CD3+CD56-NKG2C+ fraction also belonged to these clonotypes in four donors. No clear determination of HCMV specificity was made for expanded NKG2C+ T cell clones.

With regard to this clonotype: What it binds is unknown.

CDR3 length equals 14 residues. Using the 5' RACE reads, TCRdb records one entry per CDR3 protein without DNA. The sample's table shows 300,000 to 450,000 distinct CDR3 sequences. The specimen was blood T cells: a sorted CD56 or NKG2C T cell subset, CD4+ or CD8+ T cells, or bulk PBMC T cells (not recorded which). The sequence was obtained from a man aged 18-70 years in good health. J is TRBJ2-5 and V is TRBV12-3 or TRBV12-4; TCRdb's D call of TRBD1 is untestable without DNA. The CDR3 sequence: CASTLDRAGETQYF.